A selection of T cell receptor beta chains follows, all from one sample in a study of cytomegalovirus exposure and HLA in healthy donors. Generated by immunoSEQ multiplex PCR, the TCRdb table keeps only in-frame clones and is missing some. Among some 100,000 clones, 77% were seen once, and the ten largest hold roughly 11%. The sample consisted of PBMCs. Receptors originate from a man aged 35-49 years in good health and CMV-seropositive. Each CDR3 is given with its conserved first and last residue. D genes are given only for firm matches. Clone size, where shown, is once, few, many, or a class for clones that have expanded.

TRBV7-2	.	TRBJ2-5	TRBD2	CASSLGGSGGAKGTQYF	TGTGCCAGCAGCTTAGGGGGTAGCGGGGGTGCCAAGGGGACCCAGTACTTC
TRBV6-5	.	TRBJ1-6	TRBD1	CASKGTGGGNSPLHF	TGTGCCAGCAAAGGGACAGGGGGCGGTAATTCACCCCTCCACTTT
TRBV6-6	few	TRBJ1-2	TRBD1	CASSYADRGNYGYTF	TGTGCCAGCAGTTACGCGGACAGGGGAAACTATGGCTACACCTTC
TRBV19	.	TRBJ1-2	TRBD1	CASSISRPGTGNYGYTF	TGTGCCAGTAGTATATCCCGACCAGGGACAGGGAACTATGGCTACACCTTC
TRBV11-2	once	TRBJ2-3	.	CASSRNRQSTDTQYF	TGTGCCAGCAGCCGAAATCGACAAAGCACAGATACGCAGTATTTT
TRBV19	.	TRBJ1-1	TRBD1	CASSWDRGREAFF	TGTGCCAGTAGCTGGGACAGGGGAAGGGAAGCTTTCTTT
TRBV2	.	TRBJ1-6	TRBD1	CASTPNRGASYNSPLHF	TGTGCCAGCACCCCGAACAGGGGAGCATCCTATAATTCACCCCTCCACTTT
TRBV7-7	.	TRBJ2-2	TRBD1	CASSSRTGINTGELFF	TGTGCTAGCAGCTCCCGGACAGGGATCAACACCGGGGAGCTGTTTTTT
TRBV29-1	.	TRBJ1-1	TRBD1	CSADRVDTEAFF	TGCAGCGCGGACAGGGTTGACACTGAAGCTTTCTTT
TRBV7-6	few	TRBJ1-4	TRBD1	CASSLGLQGVNEKLFF	TGTGCCAGCAGCTTAGGATTACAGGGGGTGAATGAAAAACTGTTTTTT
TRBV14	.	TRBJ2-7	TRBD2	CASSQDWGGSSYEQYF	TGTGCCAGCAGCCAAGATTGGGGCGGGAGCTCCTACGAGCAGTACTTC
TRBV18	.	TRBJ2-4	TRBD1	CASSQSRDRVNIQYF	TGTGCCAGCTCCCAAAGCCGGGACAGGGTAAACATTCAGTACTTC
TRBV4-3	.	TRBJ2-7	.	CASSQDFGGLSYEQYF	TGCGCCAGCAGCCAAGATTTCGGCGGACTCTCCTACGAGCAGTACTTC
TRBV5-4	.	TRBJ2-5	TRBD2	CASSPHVGRAEETQYF	TGTGCCAGCAGCCCCCATGTAGGGAGGGCGGAAGAGACCCAGTACTTC
TRBV5-8	.	TRBJ2-5	TRBD2	CASSLDGTSGGARETQYF	TGTGCCAGCAGCTTGGATGGGACTAGCGGGGGGGCCCGAGAGACCCAGTACTTC
TRBV9	.	TRBJ2-7	TRBD1	CASSLTGQGLAEQYF	TGTGCCAGCAGCCTGACGGGACAGGGGTTGGCCGAGCAGTACTTC
TRBV9	.	TRBJ1-6	.	CASSTQGSSYNSPLHF	TGTGCCAGCAGCACGCAGGGTAGCTCCTATAATTCACCCCTCCACTTT
TRBV4-1	.	TRBJ2-7	.	CASSTLDILSFGEQYF	TGCGCCAGCAGCACCCTCGACATCCTTAGTTTTGGGGAGCAGTACTTC
TRBV4-1	many	TRBJ2-2	TRBD1	CASSQPSQGATGELFF	TGCGCCAGCAGCCAACCCTCCCAGGGGGCGACCGGGGAGCTGTTTTTT
TRBV7-2	.	TRBJ2-7	TRBD2	CASSRGTSGRPSYEQYF	TGTGCCAGCAGCCGGGGGACTAGCGGGCGCCCCTCCTACGAGCAGTACTTC
TRBV6-1	.	TRBJ2-7	.	CASSEADVPGTYEQYF	TGTGCCAGCAGTGAAGCAGACGTCCCAGGAACCTACGAGCAGTACTTC
TRBV5-1	once	TRBJ2-7	TRBD1	CASNAGTGTYEQYF	TGCGCCAGCAACGCTGGGACAGGTACCTACGAGCAGTACTTC
TRBV7-2	.	TRBJ2-5	.	CASSPTIQSAQYF	TGTGCCAGCAGCCCAACGATTCAGTCAGCCCAGTACTTC
TRBV27	.	TRBJ2-5	TRBD2	CASSFVAGPIQETQYF	TGTGCCAGCAGTTTTGTAGCGGGGCCTATCCAAGAGACCCAGTACTTC
TRBV5-1	.	TRBJ1-1	TRBD1	CASSIGTARNTEAFF	TGCGCCAGCAGCATCGGGACAGCGAGGAACACTGAAGCTTTCTTT
TRBV15	once	TRBJ1-6	TRBD1	CATSSQRGRNSPLHF	TGTGCCACCAGCAGTCAGAGGGGGCGGAATTCACCCCTCCACTTT
TRBV7-9	.	TRBJ1-4	TRBD1	CASSISGTGDLGTNEKLFF	TGTGCCAGCAGCATATCCGGGACAGGGGATCTAGGTACTAATGAAAAACTGTTTTTT
TRBV7-8	.	TRBJ2-1	TRBD2	CASSLPSGGAGYANEQFF	TGTGCCAGCAGCTTACCTAGCGGGGGGGCCGGATACGCCAATGAGCAGTTCTTC
TRBV4-3	.	TRBJ2-7	.	CASSPYQGSYEQYF	TGCGCCAGCAGCCCCTACCAGGGATCCTACGAGCAGTACTTC
TRBV7-8	.	TRBJ2-2	.	CASSWRGNTGELFF	TGTGCCAGCAGCTGGAGGGGGAACACCGGGGAGCTGTTTTTT
TRBV5-1	few	TRBJ1-1	.	CASCRQASTEAFF	TGCGCCAGCTGTAGACAGGCGAGCACTGAAGCTTTCTTT
TRBV5-5	.	TRBJ2-5	.	CASSQVPRRETQYF	TGTGCCAGCAGCCAAGTACCCCGGCGGGAGACCCAGTACTTC
TRBV29-1	.	TRBJ2-7	.	CSVGDSSYEQYF	TGCAGCGTTGGTGACAGCTCCTACGAGCAGTACTTC
TRBV29-1	.	TRBJ1-2	.	CSVPSGVNGYTF	TGCAGCGTCCCTTCCGGGGTCAATGGCTACACCTTC
TRBV2	once	TRBJ2-1	TRBD2	CASSTSASGGNEQFF	TGTGCCAGCAGTACTAGTGCTAGCGGGGGGAATGAGCAGTTCTTC
TRBV30	.	TRBJ1-4	TRBD1	CAYGGDSRLFNEKLFF	TGTGCCTACGGGGGGGACAGCCGCTTATTTAATGAAAAACTGTTTTTT
TRBV5-4	.	TRBJ2-3	TRBD2	CASSLASATSGGQGTQYF	TGTGCCAGCAGCTTGGCCTCGGCGACTAGCGGGGGTCAGGGTACGCAGTATTTT
TRBV5-6	.	TRBJ2-1	TRBD1	CASSSTGGALDEQFF	TGTGCCAGCAGCTCCACAGGGGGCGCCTTGGATGAGCAGTTCTTC
TRBV7-9	.	TRBJ2-7	TRBD2	CASSLNSGGAEEQYF	TGTGCCAGCAGCTTAAATAGCGGGGGGGCTGAGGAGCAGTACTTC
TRBV27	.	TRBJ1-6	TRBD1	CASSLGRDRGSSPLHF	TGTGCCAGCAGCTTAGGCCGGGACAGGGGTAGTTCACCCCTCCACTTT
TRBV7-8	.	TRBJ2-5	TRBD1	CASRKQGARETQYF	TGTGCCAGCAGAAAACAGGGGGCGAGGGAGACCCAGTACTTC
TRBV5-4	few	TRBJ2-1	.	CASTPGGSYNEQFF	TGTGCCAGCACGCCCGGTGGGAGCTACAATGAGCAGTTCTTC
TRBV19	.	TRBJ2-2	.	CASSIYRASNTGELFF	TGTGCCAGTAGTATTTACAGGGCTTCGAACACCGGGGAGCTGTTTTTT
TRBV19	.	TRBJ1-1	TRBD1	CASSISGQGRTEAFF	TGTGCCAGTAGTATCTCGGGACAGGGGCGGACTGAAGCTTTCTTT
TRBV5-1	.	TRBJ1-1	TRBD1	CASSLSGGNTEAFF	TGCGCCAGCAGCTTATCAGGGGGGAACACTGAAGCTTTCTTT
TRBV11-3	.	TRBJ2-1	TRBD2	CASSTSGAKNNEQFF	TGTGCCAGCAGCACTAGCGGGGCGAAAAACAATGAGCAGTTCTTC
TRBV25-1	.	TRBJ1-1	.	CASSRQSYTEAFF	TGTGCCAGCAGTAGACAGTCCTACACTGAAGCTTTCTTT
TRBV5-1	.	TRBJ2-7	.	CASSLDRSYEQYF	TGCGCCAGCAGCTTGGACAGGTCCTACGAGCAGTACTTC
TRBV7-9	.	TRBJ2-7	TRBD2	CASSSDSGGAYEQYF	TGTGCCAGCAGCTCCGATAGCGGGGGGGCCTACGAGCAGTACTTC
TRBV2	once	TRBJ2-1	TRBD2	CVLHPGGALNEQFF	TGTGTTCTCCATCCGGGGGGGGCTTTGAATGAGCAGTTCTTC
TRBV19	.	TRBJ1-1	.	CASSLGVIDRQGTEAFF	TGTGCCAGTAGCCTAGGAGTGATCGACAGGCAGGGCACTGAAGCTTTCTTT
TRBV28	.	TRBJ2-6	TRBD1	CASGTGQGVFGANGLTF	TGTGCCAGCGGAACCGGACAGGGGGTATTTGGGGCCAACGGCCTGACTTTC